The clone carrying this T cell receptor (beta chain) came up a few times. Its antigen remains unidentified. Looked up from germline, CDR1 is KGHDR and CDR2 is SFDVKD. Trimming removed 5 bases at V and 7 bases at J, with 20 bases between. There are 16 residues in the CDR3. This record belongs to a study of neurological immune-mediated disorders. Each TCR transcript was tagged with a 10-nucleotide random UMI during 5'RACE. TCRdb recomputed calls from the 5' RACE reads with MiXCR, one row per CDR3 protein. This table holds some 22,000 distinct CDR3 sequences, about 18% found once. Study-wide results and limits: Subjects shared no identical expanded-clone CDR3 amino acid sequences, suggesting private TCR-beta repertoires in all groups.

The receptor was derived from a woman under 30 with multiple sclerosis. The chain combines TRBV24-1 with TRBJ2-1; weak D call: TRBD2 (7 bases). Sequenced: CD8+ T cells from blood. The CDR3 sequence: CATSGSARGRENEQFF. DNA for the CDR3: TGTGCCACCAGTGGCTCCGCGCGGGGGCGAGAGAATGAGCAGTTCTTC.